Listed below are T cell receptor beta chains from one sample, sequenced in a study of beta chain features in type 1 diabetes. The method was immunoSEQ multiplex PCR; TCRdb's version includes in-frame clones alone and lacks a portion of them. Of 150,000 to 200,000 clones listed, approximately 9.9% were seen once; the top ten hold around 2.5%. Sequencing was performed on central memory CD4+ T cells from blood. These receptors all stem from a woman aged 18-35 years in good health. Both conserved end residues are part of each CDR3. A D gene is named only where the DNA matches it firmly. Some rows mark clone size as missing; the rest say once, few, many or name a class of expanded clone.

V gene	clone size	J gene	D gene	CDR3 DNA	CDR3 protein
TRBV30	few	TRBJ2-1	-	TGTGCCTGGAGTGTAACCGGGGTTAACTCCTACAATGAGCAGTTCTTC	CAWSVTGVNSYNEQFF
TRBV27	few	TRBJ2-6	-	TGTGCCAGCAGGCGTCAGGGTTCTGGGGCCAACGTCCTGACTTTC	CASRRQGSGANVLTF
TRBV11-2	-	TRBJ2-5	-	TGTGCCAGTGGAGCCGACCTAGTAGAGACCCAGTACTTC	CASGADLVETQYF
TRBV6-5	-	TRBJ2-3	TRBD2	TGTGCCAGCAGCCGAAGCGGGGCTCCCACAGATACGCAGTATTTT	CASSRSGAPTDTQYF
TRBV7-9	many	TRBJ1-2	-	TGTGCCAGCAGCTTGGGGCTGGATGGCTACACCTTC	CASSLGLDGYTF
TRBV5-1	few	TRBJ2-7	TRBD1	TGCGCCAGCAGCGCGGGACAGGGGGTGGAGGAGAGCTTC	CASSAGQGVEESF
TRBV7-9	-	TRBJ2-1	-	TGTGCCAGCAGCTTAGCCGCCACAGGGTACAATGAGCAGTTCTTC	CASSLAATGYNEQFF
TRBV6-5	few	TRBJ2-7	-	TGTGCCAGCACCTCTTTCTCCTACGAGCAGTACTTC	CASTSFSYEQYF
TRBV10-3	once	TRBJ2-7	TRBD1	TGTGCCATCAGTGCCCTTCCGGGACAGGTCTACGAGCAGTACTTC	CAISALPGQVYEQYF
TRBV7-2	-	TRBJ2-5	-	TGTGCCAGCAGCTTAGTAGTAGAGACCCAGTACTTC	CASSLVVETQYF
TRBV21-1	-	TRBJ1-1	-	TGTGCCAGCAGCCTTACGACAGGGACCGCTTTCTTT	CASSLTTGTAFF
TRBV7-2	few	TRBJ2-1	-	TGTGCCAGCAGCTTAGATGGGTACGGAGGGCAGTTCTTC	CASSLDGYGGQFF
TRBV4-2	few	TRBJ1-2	-	TGTGCCAGCAGCCACCTCCCGGTGGACAGAGAGGGCTACACCTTC	CASSHLPVDREGYTF
TRBV30	-	TRBJ2-3	TRBD1	TGTGCCTGGAGTGGGAGGACAGGGCACGGCACAGATACGCAGTATTTT	CAWSGRTGHGTDTQYF
TRBV7-3	few	TRBJ2-5	TRBD2	TGTGCCAGCAGCGTTCACATGGGGGAGGGAGAGACCCAGTACTTC	CASSVHMGEGETQYF
TRBV2	few	TRBJ1-2	-	TGTGCCAACTACAGGCCGGCTAACTATGGCTACACCTTC	CANYRPANYGYTF
TRBV7-2	few	TRBJ2-1	-	TGTGCCAGCAGCCTTAGACAAGAGGGAAATGAGCAGTTCTTC	CASSLRQEGNEQFF
TRBV29-1	-	TRBJ1-5	-	TGCAGCGCCGGGACAACTCATCAGCCCCAGCATTTT	CSAGTTHQPQHF
TRBV27	few	TRBJ1-5	-	TGTGCCAGCAGCTATAAGAGGGATCAGCCCCAGCATTTT	CASSYKRDQPQHF
TRBV6-6	few	TRBJ1-5	-	TGTGCCAGCAGTTACGAGGTTCGCAATCAGCCCCAGCATTTT	CASSYEVRNQPQHF
TRBV5-4	few	TRBJ2-5	TRBD1	TGTGCCAGCAGCTTGAGCACAGGGGATAGAGAGACCCAGTACTTC	CASSLSTGDRETQYF
TRBV6-5	few	TRBJ1-2	TRBD1	TGTGCCGGCCGGGGCGACCAGGGGGGTGATGGCTACACCTTC	CAGRGDQGGDGYTF
TRBV4-2	-	TRBJ1-2	-	TGTGCCAGCAGCCAAGATCGCGGCCGCTTATATGGCTACACCTTC	CASSQDRGRLYGYTF
TRBV5-4	-	TRBJ2-3	TRBD2	TGTGCCAGCAGCTTGGCAAGAGCGGGGGGCCCAGATACGCAGTATTTT	CASSLARAGGPDTQYF
TRBV5-1	few	TRBJ2-2	TRBD2	TGCGCCAGCAGCTGGACCTCGACGATTCGACTAGCGGGAGGGCCGGGCGGGGAGCTGTTTTTT	CASSWTSTIRLAGGPGGELFF
TRBV19	-	TRBJ2-1	TRBD1	TGTGCCAGTAGTGAGTACGGACAGGGGGCGAGCAATGAGCAGTTCTTC	CASSEYGQGASNEQFF
TRBV18	few	TRBJ2-5	TRBD2	TGTGCCAGCTCACCTATTACTAGCGGGGGAGGACAAGAGACCCAGTACTTC	CASSPITSGGGQETQYF
TRBV5-1	-	TRBJ2-5	-	TGCGCCAGCAGCTTGGAAGCCAGCGGTATCCAAGAGACCCAGTACTTC	CASSLEASGIQETQYF
TRBV9	few	TRBJ2-7	-	TGTGCCAGCAGCCGGGGAGGAGAAGGTTGGGGCGAGCAGTACTTC	CASSRGGEGWGEQYF
TRBV5-1	few	TRBJ2-7	-	TGCGCCAGCAGCACCGCGGGGACCTCCAACTACGAGCAGTACTTC	CASSTAGTSNYEQYF
TRBV7-9	few	TRBJ1-2	-	TGTGCCAGCAGCCCGCCGACAGGCCTCTATGGCTACACCTTC	CASSPPTGLYGYTF
TRBV7-6	many	TRBJ2-1	-	TGTGCCAGCAGCCTACAGTCAACTGGCTACAATGAGCAGTTCTTC	CASSLQSTGYNEQFF
TRBV23-1	many	TRBJ2-2	-	TGCGCCAGCAGGATACACCACGCGAACACCGGGGAGCTGTTTTTT	CASRIHHANTGELFF
TRBV11-1	few	TRBJ2-1	-	TGTGCCAGCAGCTCCCTAGGTTACAATGAGCAGTTCTTC	CASSSLGYNEQFF
TRBV4-2	-	TRBJ2-3	TRBD2	TGTGCCAGCAGCCCGGGCGGGGGGGAAACAGATACGCAGTATTTT	CASSPGGGETDTQYF
TRBV5-1	few	TRBJ2-1	-	TGCGCCAGCAGCCCACAGGGAAGTGAGCAGTTCTTC	CASSPQGSEQFF
TRBV5-1	few	TRBJ2-1	-	TGCGCCAGCAGCTCCGGACAGCCATACAATGAGCAGTTCTTC	CASSSGQPYNEQFF
TRBV27	-	TRBJ1-1	TRBD1	TGTGCCAGCAGTTCAGCAGGGGGTTACACTGAAGCTTTCTTT	CASSSAGGYTEAFF
TRBV2	-	TRBJ1-2	TRBD1	TGTGCCAGCAGTGGGGACAGGGGTTGGGATGGCTACACCTTC	CASSGDRGWDGYTF
TRBV19	few	TRBJ2-4	TRBD1	TGTGCCAGTAGTATCGGGACAGGGACGAAAAACATTCAGTACTTC	CASSIGTGTKNIQYF
TRBV9	-	TRBJ2-3	-	TGTGCCAGCAGCACAGGGTTCCCTAGCACAGATACGCAGTATTTT	CASSTGFPSTDTQYF
TRBV4-2	few	TRBJ1-1	TRBD1	TGTGCCAGCAGCCTAGAGGACAGGAGGGACACTGAAGCTTTCTTT	CASSLEDRRDTEAFF
TRBV7-2	many	TRBJ1-5	TRBD1	TGTGCCAGCAGCTTGGGACAGGAATATCAGCCCCAGCATTTT	CASSLGQEYQPQHF
TRBV11-2	few	TRBJ2-6	-	TGTGCCAGCAGCTTAGTATCAGGGTCTATAGGGGCCAACGTCCTGACTTTC	CASSLVSGSIGANVLTF
TRBV11-1	few	TRBJ2-7	TRBD1	TGTGCCAGCAGCTTAGCCTGGACAGGGAATAAGAACGAGCAGTACTTC	CASSLAWTGNKNEQYF
TRBV11-2	-	TRBJ2-7	-	TGTGCCAGCAGCTCCCGGCAGGGGTCGGTTGCGGAGATTCGGTCCTTC	CASSSRQGSVAEIRSF
TRBV29-1	few	TRBJ2-2	TRBD2	TGCAGCACTCTAGCGGGGGGCGTTACCGGGGAGCTGTTTTTT	CSTLAGGVTGELFF
TRBV10-3	-	TRBJ2-1	-	TGTGCCATCAGTGATTCTCGCGGTAGCTCCTACAATGAGCAGTTCTTC	CAISDSRGSSYNEQFF
TRBV7-2	-	TRBJ2-1	-	TGTGCCAGCAGCGCCTCGGGGTCGAGCTCCTACAATGAGCAGTTCTTC	CASSASGSSSYNEQFF
TRBV18	-	TRBJ2-7	-	TGTGCCAGCTCGGGCACCGACAGTCCCTACGAGCAGTACTTC	CASSGTDSPYEQYF
TRBV30	-	TRBJ1-5	TRBD1	TGTGCCTGGAGCCGCTTCCGACAGGGAAACAATCAGCCCCAGCATTTT	CAWSRFRQGNNQPQHF
TRBV13	few	TRBJ2-5	TRBD2	TGTGCCAGCAGCTTACAAGGACGGGGAGGGGAGACCCAGTACTTC	CASSLQGRGGETQYF
TRBV2	few	TRBJ2-1	TRBD2	TGTGCCAGCATACCGGGACTAGCCGACAATGAGCAGTTCTTC	CASIPGLADNEQFF
TRBV19	-	TRBJ2-1	-	TGTGCCAGTAGTCAGTCAGGCGCGAATTTTCTTGAGCAGTTCTTC	CASSQSGANFLEQFF
TRBV5-1	-	TRBJ2-6	-	TGCGCCAGCAGCTTCGGCTCTGGGGCCAACGTCCTGACTTTC	CASSFGSGANVLTF
TRBV2	-	TRBJ2-1	TRBD2	TGTGCCAGCAGGGAGACTAGCGGGGGATCCTACAATGAGCAGTTCTTC	CASRETSGGSYNEQFF
TRBV30	-	TRBJ1-3	-	TGTGCCTGGAGTGAGACAGTAGCAAACACCATATATTTT	CAWSETVANTIYF
TRBV12-5	-	TRBJ2-6	-	TGTGCTAGTGTCCCGGCTGGGGCCAACGTCCTGACTTTC	CASVPAGANVLTF